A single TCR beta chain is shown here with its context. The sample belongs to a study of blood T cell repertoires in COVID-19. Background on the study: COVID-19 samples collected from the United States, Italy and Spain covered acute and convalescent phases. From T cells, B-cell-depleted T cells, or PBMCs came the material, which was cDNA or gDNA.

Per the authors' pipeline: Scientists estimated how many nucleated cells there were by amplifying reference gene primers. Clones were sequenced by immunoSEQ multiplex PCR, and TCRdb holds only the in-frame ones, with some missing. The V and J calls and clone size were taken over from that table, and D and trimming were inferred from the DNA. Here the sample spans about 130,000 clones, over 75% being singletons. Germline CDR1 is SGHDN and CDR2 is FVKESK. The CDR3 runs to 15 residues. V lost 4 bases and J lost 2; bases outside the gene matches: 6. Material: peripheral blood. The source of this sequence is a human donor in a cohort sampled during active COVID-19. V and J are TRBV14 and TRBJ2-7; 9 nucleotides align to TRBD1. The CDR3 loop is CASSPSRTGAYEQYF. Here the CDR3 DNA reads TGTGCCAGCAGCCCGTCGCGGACAGGGGCCTACGAGCAGTACTTC.